The entry below gives a single T cell receptor beta chain sequence along with its context. This sample was taken from a study of shared clonotypes between healthy human individuals. Assay: immunoSEQ multiplex PCR; the TCRdb copy retains only in-frame clones and omits some. The data show over a million clones, under 80% seen once. The CDR3 extends over 14 amino acids. Germline lookup yields CDR1 SNHLY and CDR2 FYNNEI. The V end was cut by 4 bases, the J end by 4 bases, with 13 bases between. The gene calls are TRBV2 and TRBJ1-2, with D perhaps TRBD1 (6 bases). This clonotype originated in a man between 18 and 35 years old in good health. The sample consisted of memory CD4+ T cells sorted from blood. Subset denoted: CD45RA-negative fraction. Here the CDR3 reads CASSGGGVGYGYTF. As DNA, the CDR3 is TGTGCCAGCAGTGGAGGGGGAGTCGGCTATGGCTACACCTTC.